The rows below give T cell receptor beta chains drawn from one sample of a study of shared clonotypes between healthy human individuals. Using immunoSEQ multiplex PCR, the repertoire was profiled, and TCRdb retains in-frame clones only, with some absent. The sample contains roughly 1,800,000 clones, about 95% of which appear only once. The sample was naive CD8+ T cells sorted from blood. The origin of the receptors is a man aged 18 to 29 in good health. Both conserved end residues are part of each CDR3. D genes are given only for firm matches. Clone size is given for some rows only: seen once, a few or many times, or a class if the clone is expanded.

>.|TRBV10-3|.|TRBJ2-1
TGTGCCATCAGTGAGGGCGGCGGGAACCGGAATGAGCAGTTCTTC
CAISEGGGNRNEQFF
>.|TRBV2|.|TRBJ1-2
TGTGCCAGCATTCCTCGCGGGGAGGGGGTTGGCTATGGCTACACCTTC
CASIPRGEGVGYGYTF
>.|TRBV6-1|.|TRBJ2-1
TGTGCCAGCAGTGAATGGGCGGGGACAACCTACAATGAGCAGTTCTTC
CASSEWAGTTYNEQFF
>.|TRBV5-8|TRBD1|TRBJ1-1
TGTGCCAGCAGCCGCTTTGGACAGGGTGCCACTGAAGCTTTCTTT
CASSRFGQGATEAFF
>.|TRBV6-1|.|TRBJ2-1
TGTGCCAGCAGTATCCGGGACAATAGGGCGGATGAGCAGTTCTTC
CASSIRDNRADEQFF
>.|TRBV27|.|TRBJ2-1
TGTGCCAGCAGTCCGATCGACAGAAACAATGAGCAGTTCTTC
CASSPIDRNNEQFF
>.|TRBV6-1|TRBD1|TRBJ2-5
TGTGCCAGCAGTAATGACAGGGTACAAGAGACCCAGTACTTC
CASSNDRVQETQYF
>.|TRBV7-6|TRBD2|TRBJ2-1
TGTGCCAGCAGCTTTCTAGCGGGGGATTCCTACAATGAGCAGTTCTTC
CASSFLAGDSYNEQFF
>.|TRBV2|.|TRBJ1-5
TGTGCCAGCAGTGAGGACGGTCAGCCCCAGCATTTT
CASSEDGQPQHF
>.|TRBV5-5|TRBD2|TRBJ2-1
TGTGCCAGCAGCTTGTCGGGAGGGCCCTACAATGAGCAGTTCTTC
CASSLSGGPYNEQFF
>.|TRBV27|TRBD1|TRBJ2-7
TGTGCCAGCAGTTCAACCGGGACAGGGTTGTACGAGCAGTACTTC
CASSSTGTGLYEQYF
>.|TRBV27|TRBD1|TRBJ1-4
TGTGCCAGCAGTGCGGGACAGGGGTTCATTGAGGAAAAACTGTTTTTT
CASSAGQGFIEEKLFF
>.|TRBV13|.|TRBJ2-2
TGTGCCAGCAGCCACCTCGGCGGGGAGCTGTTTTTT
CASSHLGGELFF
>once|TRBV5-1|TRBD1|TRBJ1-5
TGCGCCAGCAGCTTCTTTCCGGGACAGGAAATTCAGCCCCAGCATTTT
CASSFFPGQEIQPQHF
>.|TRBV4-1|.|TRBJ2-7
TGCGCCAGCAGCCAAAAGTCTACAGGGACCTACGAGCAGTACTTC
CASSQKSTGTYEQYF
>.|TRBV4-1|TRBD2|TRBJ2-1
TGCGCCAGCAGCCTCGGACTAGCGGGGGGGCGGGATGAGCAGTTCTTC
CASSLGLAGGRDEQFF
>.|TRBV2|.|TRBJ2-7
TGTGCCAGCGAGGGGGGCTCCTACGAGCAGTACTTC
CASEGGSYEQYF
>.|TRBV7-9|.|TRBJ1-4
TGTGCCAGCAGCTTTGGTGCAACTAATGAAAAACTGTTTTTT
CASSFGATNEKLFF
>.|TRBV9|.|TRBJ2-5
TGTGCCAGCAGCGTACAGGGGAGCCAAGAGACCCAGTACTTC
CASSVQGSQETQYF
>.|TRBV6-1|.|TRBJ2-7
TGTGCCAGCAGTGAAGTTGGCCTTGCTGCGGAGCAGTACTTC
CASSEVGLAAEQYF
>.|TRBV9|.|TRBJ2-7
TGTGCCAGCAGCCCCTCGACCCCCTACGAGCAGTACTTC
CASSPSTPYEQYF
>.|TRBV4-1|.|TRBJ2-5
TGCGCCAGCAGCTTGGGCCCCCAGGAGACCCAGTACTTC
CASSLGPQETQYF
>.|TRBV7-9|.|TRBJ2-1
TGTGCCAGCAGCGGACGGCCCCCCGCCCGGGGTGAGCAGTTCTTC
CASSGRPPARGEQFF
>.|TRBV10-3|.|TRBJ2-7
TGTGCCATCAGTGAGTCGTACCTCGGAGAGCAGTACTTC
CAISESYLGEQYF
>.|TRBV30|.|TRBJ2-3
TGTGGGGGAGGATACACAGATACGCAGTATTTT
CGGGYTDTQYF
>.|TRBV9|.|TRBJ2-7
TGTGCCAGCAGCGTAGAGGAGGGTGTGATCTACGAGCAGTACTTC
CASSVEEGVIYEQYF
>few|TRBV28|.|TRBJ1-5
TGTGCCAGCAGTTGGTATAGCAATCAGCCCCAGCATTTT
CASSWYSNQPQHF
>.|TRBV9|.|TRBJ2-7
TGTGCCAGCAGCCCCCAGCGGACCCCCTACGAGCAGTACTTC
CASSPQRTPYEQYF
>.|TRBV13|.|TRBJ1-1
TGTGCCAGCAGCTACGGGGGAGGGATGAACACTGAAGCTTTCTTT
CASSYGGGMNTEAFF
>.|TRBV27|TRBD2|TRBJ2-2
TGTGCCAGCAGACCCCTAGCGGGGGGGCCAAACGGGGAGCTGTTTTTT
CASRPLAGGPNGELFF
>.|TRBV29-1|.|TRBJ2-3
TGCAGCGGTAACGCTGCTGATACGCAGTATTTT
CSGNAADTQYF
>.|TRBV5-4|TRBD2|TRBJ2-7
TGTGCCAGCAGCCTAAGCGGGAGTGACTACGAGCAGTACTTC
CASSLSGSDYEQYF
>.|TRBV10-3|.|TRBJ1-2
TGTGCCATCAGTTTGGGGCCTGGCTACACCTTC
CAISLGPGYTF
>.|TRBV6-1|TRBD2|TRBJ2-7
TGTGCCAGCAGTGAAGTGACCCGGGGGGAGTACTTC
CASSEVTRGEYF
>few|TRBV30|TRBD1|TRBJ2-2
TGTGCCTGGAGTGACAGGGGGAACACCGGGGAGCTGTTTTTT
CAWSDRGNTGELFF
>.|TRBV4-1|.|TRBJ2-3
TGCGCCAGCAGCCAACGGGACACAGATACGCAGTATTTT
CASSQRDTDTQYF
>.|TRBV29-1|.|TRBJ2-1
TGCAGCGAAGCGGTAAGCTCCTACAATGAGCAGTTCTTC
CSEAVSSYNEQFF
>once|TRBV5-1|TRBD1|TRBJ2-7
TGCGCCAGCAGCTTTCCCGGGACAGGGACATACGAGCAGTACTTC
CASSFPGTGTYEQYF
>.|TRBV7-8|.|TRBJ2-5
TGTGCCAGCAGCATACGACGGGGAGAGACCCAGTACTTC
CASSIRRGETQYF
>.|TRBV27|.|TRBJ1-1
TGTGCCAGCAGTTTCGGGGTTATGAACACTGAAGCTTTCTTT
CASSFGVMNTEAFF
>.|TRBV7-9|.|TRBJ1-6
TGTGCCAGCAGCTTAAGTCTGGCCGGGCTGTCACCCCTCCACTTT
CASSLSLAGLSPLHF
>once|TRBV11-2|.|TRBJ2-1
TGTGCCAGCAGCCCAGAAAGGGAGAGTACCTACAATGAGCAGTTCTTC
CASSPERESTYNEQFF
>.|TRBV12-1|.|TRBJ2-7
TGTGCCAGCAACTTCAGCGTAACCTACGAGCAGTACTTC
CASNFSVTYEQYF
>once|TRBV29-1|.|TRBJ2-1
TGCAGCGCGCGGCTAGCAGAAGGGCCAAATGAGCAGTTCTTC
CSARLAEGPNEQFF
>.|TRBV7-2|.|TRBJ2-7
TGTGCCAGCAGCTTTTTTCCCGGGACCAACTACGAGCAGTACTTC
CASSFFPGTNYEQYF
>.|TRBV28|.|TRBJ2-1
TGTGCCAGCAGTTTATCGATCGGCGAGAGCTCCTACAATGAGCAGTTCTTC
CASSLSIGESSYNEQFF
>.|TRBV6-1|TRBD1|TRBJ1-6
TGTGCCAGCAGTGAAGCCGGGACAGGGACTCTTCCCCTCCACTTT
CASSEAGTGTLPLHF
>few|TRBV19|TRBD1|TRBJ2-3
TGTGCCAGTAGTATGTTCGGGACAGGGAGCACAGATACGCAGTATTTT
CASSMFGTGSTDTQYF
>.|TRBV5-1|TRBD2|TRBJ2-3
TGCGCCAGCAGCCCACGGACTAGCGCAGATACGCAGTATTTT
CASSPRTSADTQYF
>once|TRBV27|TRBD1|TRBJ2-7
TGTGCCAGCAGCCGTACAGGGGACGGCGAGCAGTACTTC
CASSRTGDGEQYF
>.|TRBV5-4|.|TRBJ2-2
TGTGCCGGGAGCCGGGGATTTAACACCGGGGAGCTGTTTTTT
CAGSRGFNTGELFF
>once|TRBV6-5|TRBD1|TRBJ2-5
TGTGCCAGCAGTACCACCCCGGGACAGGCGGAGACCCAGTACTTC
CASSTTPGQAETQYF
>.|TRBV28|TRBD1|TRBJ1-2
TGTGCCAGCAGTTCCCGGACAGGGGTCGGGGGCTACACCTTC
CASSSRTGVGGYTF
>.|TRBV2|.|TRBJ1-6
TGTGCCAGCAGTGACGGGGAGGGGACGTTTTCACCCCTCCACTTT
CASSDGEGTFSPLHF
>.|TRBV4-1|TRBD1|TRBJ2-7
TGCGCCAGCAGCCAAGAAACAGGGGGCCCCTACGAGCAGTACTTC
CASSQETGGPYEQYF
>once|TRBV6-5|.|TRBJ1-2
TGTGCCAGCAGTTACTCTGGAGAAGAGGATGGCTACACCTTC
CASSYSGEEDGYTF
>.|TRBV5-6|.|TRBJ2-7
TGTGCCAGCAGCCCCTCCCATCCCTACGAGCAGTACTTC
CASSPSHPYEQYF
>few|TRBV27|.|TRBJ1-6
TGTGCCAGCAGTCCCGGTCTGCCCCCTAATTCACCCCTCCACTTT
CASSPGLPPNSPLHF
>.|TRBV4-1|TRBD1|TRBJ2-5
TGCGCCAGCAGCCAAGGATTGACAGGGTCGGGGCTTGCGGAGACCCAGTACTTC
CASSQGLTGSGLAETQYF
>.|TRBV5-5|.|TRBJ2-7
TGTGCCAGCAGCTCCTCGGGGGCCCCCTACGAGCAGTACTTC
CASSSSGAPYEQYF